The sequence of this T cell receptor (beta chain) was determined in a study of spatial heterogeneity in lung cancer. Germline assignment: CDR1 DFQATT and CDR2 SNEGSKA (reference sequence). The V gene end was trimmed by 6 bases and the J gene end by 5 bases; junction bases not matched to a gene: 4. CDR3 length: 12 amino acids. This clonotype occurred a few times. The antigen remains undetermined. In a library made to pick up alpha chains, this beta chain is a stray read with a size that means little. From the 5' RACE reads, TCRdb called clonotypes with MiXCR, one entry per CDR3 protein. The table lists 9,500 to 10,000 distinct CDR3 sequences, approximately 50% of them singletons. Time point defined: sample taken at primary tumor resection. The cohort: around 77 early-stage, untreated non-small cell lung cancer patients. Points from the study as a whole: Tumoral mutation counts were tracked by counts of expanded intratumoral alpha and beta TCRs.

This material consisted of lung tumor tissue, taken at surgery. This chain uses TRBV20-1 with TRBJ2-5; TRBD2 aligns across 9 bases. The receptor comes from a female donor with early-stage non-small cell lung cancer. The CDR3 nucleotides read TGCAGTGCCGACACTAGCGGGGAGACCCAGTACTTC. Its protein product is CSADTSGETQYF.